These 11 T cell receptor beta chains were all obtained from the same sample, sequenced in a study of metastatic and nonmetastatic thyroid tumors. TCRdb called clones again from the PCR reads with MiXCR. The top ten hold around 15% of the sample, which has about 24,000 clones, 10% to 15% seen once. Thyroid surgery was performed in patients who had received no treatment beforehand. The material sequenced was blood. These receptors were collected from a female donor with papillary thyroid cancer or a benign thyroid nodule (not recorded which). Some clones in this sample may be carry-over from other donors' samples.

This clone showed up many times. The chain joins TRBV9 to TRBJ2-7; 9 bases line up with TRBD2. This CDR3 has 15 amino acids. The germline CDR1 and CDR2 sequences are SGDLS and YYNGEE. V dropped 9 bases and J dropped 9; count of bases not matched to a gene: 19. CDR3 DNA: TGTGCCACCCAGTACGAGGTAGCGGGAGTTCAGTCGCAGTACTTC. The encoded protein is CATQYEVAGVQSQYF.

This clone is labeled as medium-sized. The chain combines TRBV28 with TRBJ2-7; TRBD2 matches at 8 bases. The V gene's germline CDR1 is MDHEN and CDR2 SYDVKM. V shed 5 bases and J 4 bases; nucleotides not matched to a gene: 4. The CDR3 is 13 residues long. The CDR3 DNA reads as TGTGCCAGCAGTGTGGGACTAGTGTACGAGCAGTACTTC. Its translation: CASSVGLVYEQYF.

This clone was observed at least ten times. The J gene is TRBJ2-1, the V gene TRBV6-2 or TRBV6-3; D may match TRBD1 or TRBD2 (5 bases each). Trimming removed 5 bases from V and 3 bases from J, with 17 bases in between. CDR3 size: 16 residues. The V gene's germline CDR1 is MNHEY and CDR2 SVGEGT. The chain's CDR3 is CASSNLPGPDYNEQFF. For the CDR3, the DNA is TGTGCCAGCAGTAATCTTCCGGGACCCGACTACAATGAGCAGTTCTTC.

Comments on this clone: A much larger clone sits a single nucleotide away, making a read error possible. Other nucleotide sequences in the sample specify the same CDR3. The chain couples TRBV9 to TRBJ2-2; 9 positions agree with TRBD2. The CDR3 is made up of 16 amino acids. Germline CDR1 is SGDLS and CDR2 is YYNGEE. CDR3 sequence: CTSSPGASGRSGELFF. The CDR3 DNA sequence: TGTACCAGCAGTCCTGGGGCCAGCGGGAGGTCCGGGGAGCTGTTTTTT.

The chain recombines TRBV11-1 with TRBJ2-7, with no clear D. CDR3 size: 13 residues. The germline gives CDR1 SGHAT, CDR2 FQDESV (reference sequence). The V and J ends lost 0 bases and 5 bases respectively, with 8 bases between them. The CDR3 DNA reads as TGTGCCAGCAGCTTAGCGCTCTGGGACGAGCAGTACTTC. This encodes CASSLALWDEQYF.

The CDR3 sequence is CAWSSEANEQFF. CDR3 coding DNA: TGTGCCTGGAGTTCGGAGGCCAATGAGCAGTTCTTC. The V and J genes are TRBV30 and TRBJ2-1; D is possibly TRBD2 (5 bases). CDR3 size: 12 residues. Trimming shortened V by 2 bases and J by 6 bases, and 8 bases separated the two germline ends. Germline CDR1 and CDR2: GTSNPN and SVGIG (reference sequence).

This clone was picked up many times. The chain is built from TRBV28 and TRBJ2-5; 9 nucleotides align to TRBD1. Trimming at V came to 4 bases and at J to 4 bases, leaving 7 bases not matched to a gene. In germline, CDR1 is MDHEN, CDR2 SYDVKM. The CDR3 extends over 15 amino acids. CDR3 loop: CASSSTDRGRETQYF. Here the CDR3 DNA reads TGTGCCAGCAGTTCAACCGACAGGGGGAGAGAGACCCAGTACTTC.

In regard to this clone: This may arise from a read error, as a much more abundant clone is one base away. Other nucleotide sequences from this sample produce the same CDR3. The chain recombines TRBV5-6 with TRBJ2-1, with a weak D call TRBD1 (7 bases). Per the germline V gene, CDR1 is SGHDT and CDR2 is YYEEEE. V lost 5 bases to trimming and J lost 4 bases, with 16 bases between them. This CDR3 is built from 15 residues. As DNA, the CDR3 is TGTGCCAGCAGTTTCGACAGGGACTCATACAATGAGCAGTTCTTC. It encodes CASSFDRDSYNEQFF.

This clone was counted at least ten times. This sequence joins TRBV28 and TRBJ1-4; D gene uncertain. The CDR3 has 15 amino acids. Looked up from germline, CDR1 is MDHEN and CDR2 is SYDVKM. V lost 6 bases to trimming and J lost 10 bases, with 21 bases between them. The CDR3 protein is CASRPMDSPRRKLFF. The CDR3 nucleotides read TGTGCCAGCAGACCCATGGACTCCCCAAGGAGAAAACTGTTTTTT. Using reference TRBV28 and TRBJ1-4 for the parts outside the CDR3, the full variable domain is DVKVTQSSRYLVKRTGEKVFLECVQDMDHENMFWYRQDPGLGLRLIYFSYDVKMKEKGDIPEGYSVSREKKERFSLILESASTNQTSMYLCASRPMDSPRRKLFFGSGTQLSVL.

This clone came up many times. V is TRBV27 and J is TRBJ2-7; 9 bases line up with TRBD2. The CDR3 length is 15 residues. The trim removed 3 bases at V and 5 bases at J, leaving 8 bases unmatched. CDR1 is MNHEY and CDR2 is SMNVEV in the germline V gene (reference sequence). Here the CDR3 reads CASSLALAGINEQYF. CDR3 DNA: TGTGCCAGCAGTTTGGCCCTAGCGGGAATTAACGAGCAGTACTTC.

This clone has at least ten counts. This chain links TRBV2 with TRBJ2-3, with D perhaps being TRBD1 or TRBD2 (6 bases each). V lost 6 bases, J lost 4 bases, and 8 bases lay in between. The CDR3 consists of 12 residues. The V gene's germline CDR1 is SNHLY and CDR2 FYNNEI. The CDR3 DNA follows: TGTGCCAGCAGGGAGGGGGCAGATACGCAGTATTTT. This codes for CASREGADTQYF. Full variable domain (outside the CDR3, taken from reference TRBV2 and TRBJ2-3): EPEVTQTPSHQVTQMGQEVILRCVPISNHLYFYWYRQILGQKVEFLVSFYNNEISEKSEIFDDQFSVERPDGSNFTLKIRSTKLEDSAMYFCASREGADTQYFGPGTRLTVL.